The 12 T cell receptor beta chains presented below share a single source sample, sequenced in a study of CD39 and CD103 CD8 tumor-infiltrating T cells. Here immunoSEQ multiplex PCR was the method, and the copy in TCRdb shows in-frame clones only, minus some. The data show about 340 clones, around 50% seen once. Sequenced material: CD39+ CD103+ CD8+ T cells sorted from the tumor. The subset here: CD103+CD39+ double-positive CD45RA- CD8 T cells. The receptors stem from a human donor with head and neck squamous cell carcinoma.

The chain is built from TRBV6-5 and TRBJ1-2; possible D gene TRBD1, 5 bases. The ends were cut back, 5 bases at V and 5 bases at J, with 18 bases in the middle. Germline loops: CDR1 MNHEY, CDR2 SVGAGI. The CDR3 loop spans 15 amino acids. The CDR3 nucleotides read TGTGCCAGCAGTACCTCCGGGGCCCTAAAATATGGCTACACCTTC. Protein sequence: CASSTSGALKYGYTF.

The genes are TRBV30 and TRBJ2-1, with D perhaps matching TRBD1 or TRBD2 (5 bases each). V was trimmed by 8 bases and J by 0 bases, leaving 14 bases between them. The CDR3 runs to 14 residues. Germline lookup yields CDR1 GTSNPN and CDR2 SVGIG (reference sequence). In nucleotides, the CDR3 is TGTGCCGGGGACGTAGTTGACTCCTACAATGAGCAGTTCTTC. Its protein is CAGDVVDSYNEQFF.

This rearrangement joins TRBV27 to TRBJ2-3, with TRBD2 as a possible D gene (6 bases). CDR1 is MNHEY, CDR2 SMNVEV, per germline (reference sequence). The CDR3 contains 12 residues. V gave up 6 bases and J gave up 14 bases, with 18 bases separating them. The CDR3 is CASSDHNSLAYF. Written as DNA, the CDR3 is TGTGCCAGCAGCGATCATAACTCACTAGCGTATTTT.

Comments on this clone: This likely comes from a read error, as the CDR3 has no conserved phenylalanine or tryptophan at its end. The J gene is TRBJ1-2, the V gene TRBV5-1, with TRBD1 matching over 9 bases. The V and J ends lost 0 bases and 6 bases, in that order; junction bases with no gene match: 9. This CDR3 has 16 residues. Germline CDR1 reads SGHRS; CDR2 reads YFSETQ. CDR3 region: CASSLGGPGTGHGYTL. The CDR3 nucleotides are TGCGCCAGCAGCTTGGGAGGTCCCGGGACAGGGCATGGCTACACCCTC.

The chain joins TRBV5-1 to TRBJ2-3; 7 nucleotides line up with TRBD2. V lost 7 bases and J lost 2; bases outside the gene matches: 10. This CDR3 is built from 15 residues. Germline-derived CDR1 and CDR2 are SGHRS and YFSETQ. The CDR3 nucleotides are TGCGCCAGCGAATCGGGGGGAAGACTCACAGATACGCAGTATTTT. It yields the protein CASESGGRLTDTQYF.

The V call is TRBV28, the J call TRBJ2-2, with D perhaps matching TRBD1 (6 bases). With 7 bases removed from V and 0 bases from J, the gap between germline ends came to 18 bases. The CDR3 covers 17 residues. Per the germline V gene, CDR1 is MDHEN and CDR2 is SYDVKM. CDR3: CASTRTDLHANTGELFF. The CDR3, as DNA: TGTGCCAGCACCAGGACAGATCTACACGCGAACACCGGGGAGCTGTTTTTT.

The chain uses TRBV30 and TRBJ2-7, with TRBD1 identical over 9 bases. Losses at the gene ends were 4 bases for V and 13 bases for J; bases not matched to a gene: 11. CDR1 and CDR2 from the germline V gene are GTSNPN and SVGIG (reference sequence). The CDR3 contains 12 residues. The CDR3 coding sequence is TGTGCCTGGAACCTGGACAGGGGAGGTTTCTACTTC. Translated: CAWNLDRGGFYF.

V gene TRBV6-1 combines with J gene TRBJ1-5; no clear D. Per the germline V gene, CDR1 is MNHNS and CDR2 is SASEGT. The V and J ends lost 3 bases and 0 bases respectively, with 9 bases between them. The CDR3 runs to 15 residues. CDR3: CASSDLFYSNQPQHF. The CDR3 nucleotides read TGTGCCAGCAGTGATCTTTTCTATAGCAATCAGCCCCAGCATTTT.

This chain joins TRBV13 and TRBJ2-3; D call uncertain. Germline V gene lookup returns CDR1 PRHDT and CDR2 FYEKMQ (reference sequence). V was pared by 5 bases and J by 2 bases, with 14 bases between. CDR3 length equals 15 residues. CDR3: CASSPPPAFTDTQYF. The CDR3 nucleotides read TGTGCCAGCAGCCCGCCACCTGCTTTCACAGATACGCAGTATTTT.

The rearrangement joins TRBV5-1 to TRBJ1-2, with TRBD1 matching 8 bases. This CDR3 comprises 13 residues. With V trimmed by 2 bases and J by 8 bases, 5 bases remained unmatched. The germline CDR1 and CDR2 sequences are SGHRS and YFSETQ. The CDR3 region has the DNA TGCGCCAGCAGCTTTAATGCAGGGGGCGGCTACACCTTC. The encoded protein is CASSFNAGGGYTF. The variable domain in full, completed from reference TRBV5-1 and TRBJ1-2, reads KAGVTQTPRYLIKTRGQQVTLSCSPISGHRSVSWYQQTPGQGLQFLFEYFSETQRNKGNFPGRFSGRQFSNSRSEMNVSTLELGDSALYLCASSFNAGGGYTFGSGTRLTVV.

V usage is TRBV4-3 and J usage is TRBJ1-6; tentative D call: TRBD1 (5 bases). The CDR3 extends over 15 amino acids. Germline CDR1 LGHNA, CDR2 YSLEER. V gave up 1 base and J gave up 7 bases, with 11 bases separating them. In DNA form, the CDR3 reads TGCGCCAGCAGCCAAGCGGTGGGGCGCAATTCACCCCTCCACTTT. The encoded protein is CASSQAVGRNSPLHF.

The V gene is TRBV4-1, the J gene TRBJ1-6; D is ambiguous. This CDR3 has 15 amino acids. Per germline, CDR1 MGHRA and CDR2 YSYEKL. Trimming removed 7 bases from V and 5 bases from J, with 15 bases in between. CDR3 nucleotides: TGCGCCAGCAATAAGGCGATTCAGAATAATTCACCCCTCCACTTT. It is translated as CASNKAIQNNSPLHF.